This T cell receptor beta chain was captured in a study of blood T cells in healthy people across ages. General study results and limits: With naive T cell percentage, TCR beta diversity showed a strong correlation.

A J-beta primer mix and a sample-barcoded 5' primer were used in a second PCR of about 7 to 12 cycles. TCRdb reprocessed the 5' RACE reads via MiXCR and lists one record per CDR3 protein. The sample records 500,000 to 650,000 distinct CDR3 sequences, around 27% being singletons. Germline V CDR1 and CDR2: LGHNT, FRNRAP. V lost 2 bases and J lost 0, with 5 bases in between. This CDR3 has 13 amino acids. As concerns this clonotype: Its antigen is still unknown.

These data were also filed under a second study, of T cells of mothers and their children. That work states: Donation came from a few healthy Caucasian mothers together with their six children.

This clonotype was obtained from a boy aged 2 to 10 in good health. Input material: blood. The chain uses TRBV12-5 and TRBJ2-7; D ambiguous. The CDR3 loop reads CASGLYVSYEQYF. DNA for the CDR3: TGTGCTAGTGGTTTGTACGTCTCCTACGAGCAGTACTTC.